The clone carrying this TCR beta chain was seen only a few times. Its antigen is as yet unknown. The sample belongs to a study of cytomegalovirus exposure and HLA in healthy donors. Findings and limits, study-wide: Some TCR beta chains (more than 150 of them) were listed as cytomegalovirus-associated. Rarity marked most TCR sequences, yet some public TCRs occurred in many donors.

The CDR3 is made up of 16 amino acids. The V segment lost 2 bases and the J segment 6 bases; nucleotides outside the gene matches: 7. Per germline, CDR1 SGHNT and CDR2 YYREEE (reference sequence). The PCR contained 60 Vbeta and 13 Jbeta primers. Clones were read by immunoSEQ multiplex PCR, and TCRdb kept only the in-frame ones, dropping some. The sample carries some 150,000 clones, 75% to 85% recorded once. This sequence originates from a woman in her 40s in good health and CMV-seronegative. The chain combines TRBV5-4 with TRBJ2-5; 13 bases line up with TRBD2. The sequenced material came from PBMCs. CDR3 in DNA: TGTGCCAGCAGCTTAGCCGGGACTAGCGGGGCAAAGACCCAGTACTTC. Encoded protein: CASSLAGTSGAKTQYF. The complete variable domain, with remaining parts taken from reference TRBV5-4 and TRBJ2-5, reads ETGVTQSPTHLIKTRGQQVTLRCSSQSGHNTVSWYQQALGQGPQFIFQYYREEENGRGNFPPRFSGLQFPNYSSELNVNALELDDSALYLCASSLAGTSGAKTQYFGPGTRLLVL.